The TCR beta chain described here comes from a study of blood T cell repertoires in COVID-19. On the study more broadly: COVID-19 samples, acute and convalescent, were from the United States, Italy and Spain.

Only a few counts were recorded for this clone. CDR1 and CDR2 (germline): SGHRS, YFSETQ. The CDR3 totals 12 residues. V lost 4 bases, J lost 3 bases, and 8 bases lay in between. Methods used by the authors: Nucleated cell counts were estimated from reference gene primer amplification. The assay was immunoSEQ multiplex PCR, and TCRdb's table has in-frame clones only and misses some. V, J and clone size are taken as reported in that table, and D and trimming were inferred from the DNA itself. This sample has hundreds of thousands of clones, with 65% to 90% found just once. Recruited during active infection, patients (from Seattle) were subsequently followed longitudinally.

The chain employs TRBV5-1 and TRBJ2-7; TRBD1 might be the D (6 bases). This receptor was taken from a woman in her seventies with COVID-19, enrolled during active disease. The material sequenced was peripheral blood. The CDR3 loop reads CASSRDNYEQYF. The CDR3 DNA is TGCGCCAGCAGCCGGGACAACTACGAGCAGTACTTC.